This entry lists 28 T cell receptor beta chains sequenced from one sample in a study of neurological immune-mediated disorders. TCRdb re-called the 5' RACE reads with MiXCR, one entry per CDR3 protein. The data contain 20,000 to 30,000 distinct CDR3 sequences, 5.5% to 8% of them seen just once; the ten biggest clones take up approximately 4.3%. The specimen sequenced was PBMCs. The receptors derive from a woman aged 40 to 55 in good health.

In this sample, this clonotype turned up many times. This rearrangement joins TRBV29-1 to TRBJ1-1; D gene uncertain. Trimming left V 5 bases short and J 4 bases short, with 11 bases between. Germline assignment: CDR1 SQVTM and CDR2 ANQGSEA. This CDR3 spans 12 amino acids. The CDR3 sequence is CSVRWGGTEAFF. CDR3 bases: TGCAGCGTTCGTTGGGGTGGCACTGAAGCTTTCTTT.

The chain carries TRBV20-1 and TRBJ1-2; 9 positions agree with TRBD1. The CDR3 covers 14 residues. V lost 6 bases, J lost 2 bases, and 7 bases stayed unmatched. CDR1 DFQATT and CDR2 SNEGSKA come from the germline V gene (reference sequence). The CDR3 loop is CSASGTGPNYGYTF. Written as DNA, the CDR3 is TGCAGTGCAAGTGGGACAGGGCCAAACTATGGCTACACCTTC.

Remarks on this clonotype: The junction and the germline gene differ at one end; a read error may be behind it. The chain links TRBV10-3 to TRBJ1-5, with D tentatively TRBD1 (6 bases). This CDR3 contains 14 residues. In germline, CDR1 is ENHRY, CDR2 SYGVKD. The CDR3 nucleotides read TGTGCCACCAGACAGGACAAATCCAATAAGCCCCAGCATTTT. This sequence encodes CATRQDKSNKPQHF.

The V and J genes are TRBV6-5 and TRBJ2-1, with 9 bases matching TRBD2. Germline loops: CDR1 MNHEY, CDR2 SVGAGI. This CDR3 has 15 residues. V was pared by 2 bases and J by 9 bases, with 8 bases of the junction left unmatched. In DNA, the CDR3 is TGTGCCAGCAGTTACATGTCTAGCGGGATAGTTGAGCAGTTCTTC. Protein: CASSYMSSGIVEQFF.

This clonotype was recorded at least ten times. The rearrangement uses TRBV5-6 and TRBJ2-7; no firm D call. This CDR3 has 14 amino acids. Trimming stripped 0 bases from V and 4 bases from J, with 11 bases between. Germline loops: CDR1 SGHDT, CDR2 YYEEEE. The CDR3 DNA reads as TGTGCCAGCAGCTTGGAACAGTCACCTTACGAGCAGTACTTC. Protein: CASSLEQSPYEQYF. The whole variable domain, filled in from reference TRBV5-6 and TRBJ2-7, reads DAGVTQSPTHLIKTRGQQVTLRCSPKSGHDTVSWYQQALGQGPQFIFQYYEEEERQRGNFPDRFSGHQFPNYSSELNVNALLLGDSALYLCASSLEQSPYEQYFGPGTRLTVT.

This clonotype was picked up many times. This sequence joins TRBV4-1 and TRBJ2-2, with D unclear. The CDR3 sequence is 12 residues long. The V and J ends lost 2 bases and 6 bases respectively, with 4 bases between them. CDR1 is MGHRA and CDR2 is YSYEKL in the germline V gene. The CDR3 here is CASSQLPGELFF. The CDR3 nucleotides are TGCGCCAGCAGCCAACTCCCCGGGGAGCTGTTTTTT.

This clonotype appeared many times. The chain carries TRBV12-5 and TRBJ1-1, with 10 bases matching TRBD1. Trimming cost V 4 bases and J 0 bases; bases outside gene matches: 11. CDR3 length: 18 residues. CDR1 and CDR2 from the germline V gene are LGHNT and FRNRAP. The CDR3 reads CASGSLGSGQGMNTEAFF. The CDR3 region has the DNA TGTGCTAGTGGTTCCTTGGGTTCGGGACAGGGGATGAACACTGAAGCTTTCTTT.

The table lists this clonotype with many counts. V usage is TRBV5-1 and J usage is TRBJ2-2; 9 bases line up with TRBD2. CDR3 length: 16 amino acids. Trimming at V came to 4 bases and at J to 5 bases, leaving 9 bases not matched to a gene. The germline V gene has CDR1 SGHRS and CDR2 YFSETQ. The CDR3 sequence: CASSRLAGAGTGELFF. CDR3 nucleotides: TGCGCCAGCAGCCGATTAGCGGGAGCGGGGACCGGGGAGCTGTTTTTT.

At least ten counts were recorded for this clonotype. The chain employs TRBV20-1 and TRBJ2-3, with D maybe TRBD2 (6 bases). The CDR3 is made up of 15 amino acids. The V gene's germline CDR1 is DFQATT and CDR2 SNEGSKA (reference sequence). V was trimmed by 6 bases and J by 1 base, leaving 17 bases between them. This chain's CDR3 is CSALPLSSGTDTQYF. The CDR3, as DNA: TGCAGTGCCCTGCCACTCTCTAGCGGCACAGATACGCAGTATTTT.

In its sample, this clonotype ranks as medium-sized (0.01 to 0.1%). The rearrangement uses TRBV12-3 or TRBV12-4 and TRBJ1-3, with 7 nucleotides matching TRBD1. V gave up 10 bases and J gave up 3 bases; unmatched junction bases: 6. The CDR3 spans 13 residues. CDR3 region: CANPGQVGNTIYF. CDR3 DNA sequence: TGTGCCAACCCTGGACAGGTTGGAAACACCATATATTTT.

The table lists this clonotype with many counts. The chain uses TRBV5-1 and TRBJ2-5; TRBD2 matches at 10 bases. Trimming took 3 bases from V and 5 from J; bases not matched to a gene: 7. This CDR3 is built from 15 residues. Per the germline V gene, CDR1 is SGHRS and CDR2 is YFSETQ. Here the CDR3 reads CASSSIAGGGETQYF. The DNA of the CDR3 is TGCGCCAGCAGCTCCATAGCGGGAGGAGGGGAGACCCAGTACTTC. The variable domain in full, with the rest retrieved from reference TRBV5-1 and TRBJ2-5, is KAGVTQTPRYLIKTRGQQVTLSCSPISGHRSVSWYQQTPGQGLQFLFEYFSETQRNKGNFPGRFSGRQFSNSRSEMNVSTLELGDSALYLCASSSIAGGGETQYFGPGTRLLVL.

This clonotype was counted many times. This chain links TRBV28 with TRBJ2-6; D uncertain. Looked up from germline, CDR1 is MDHEN and CDR2 is SYDVKM. Trimming stripped 3 bases from V and 0 bases from J, with 6 bases between. The CDR3 extends over 15 amino acids. The CDR3 nucleotides are TGTGCCAGCAGTTTGGCCCTCTCTGGGGCCAACGTCCTGACTTTC. Amino acids: CASSLALSGANVLTF.

This clonotype has a count of ten or more. This chain joins TRBV20-1 and TRBJ2-7; TRBD1 matches at 9 bases. CDR1 and CDR2 from the germline V gene are DFQATT and SNEGSKA (reference sequence). The CDR3 spans 15 residues. V shed 6 bases and J 2 bases; nucleotides not matched to a gene: 11. The CDR3 is CSAEINRGQAYEQYF. The CDR3 coding sequence is TGCAGTGCCGAAATAAACAGGGGGCAGGCCTACGAGCAGTACTTC.

This clonotype was found many times. The J gene is TRBJ2-4, the V gene TRBV5-1, with 13 bases lining up with TRBD2. CDR1 and CDR2 from the germline V gene are SGHRS and YFSETQ. V gave up 3 bases and J gave up 0 bases; unmatched junction bases: 6. The CDR3 runs 18 residues. Written as DNA, the CDR3 is TGCGCCAGCAGCTCCGGACTAGCGGGGGACCTAGCCAAAAACATTCAGTACTTC. Its protein is CASSSGLAGDLAKNIQYF.

V gene TRBV20-1 combines with J gene TRBJ1-5, with 7 bases matching TRBD1. V lost 0 bases and J lost 3; bases outside the gene matches: 5. This CDR3 is built from 15 residues. The V gene's germline CDR1 is DFQATT and CDR2 SNEGSKA (reference sequence). The CDR3 reads CSARDQGQNNQPQHF. CDR3 coding DNA: TGCAGTGCTAGAGATCAGGGACAGAACAATCAGCCCCAGCATTTT.

This clonotype appeared many times. The chain carries TRBV7-2 and TRBJ2-1; D is perhaps TRBD1 or TRBD2 (5 bases each). This CDR3 contains 15 residues. V shed 1 base and J shed 4 bases, with 11 bases lying between them. CDR1 is SGHTA and CDR2 is FQGNSA in the germline V gene. The CDR3 nucleotides read TGTGCCAGCAGCTTAGATCTGGGGGTTTACAATGAGCAGTTCTTC. Amino acids: CASSLDLGVYNEQFF.

This clonotype was recorded many times. The chain couples TRBV29-1 to TRBJ2-3; 12 nucleotides line up with TRBD2. After removal of 6 bases from V and 2 bases from J, the junction contained 6 bases not matched to a gene. CDR3 length: 15 residues. The germline V gene encodes CDR1 SQVTM and CDR2 ANQGSEA. CDR3 sequence (DNA): TGCAGCGTCGGGGGACTAGCGGGCCCCACAGATACGCAGTATTTT. Amino acid sequence: CSVGGLAGPTDTQYF.

This clonotype was seen a handful of times. The chain combines TRBV6-4 with TRBJ1-1; D is ambiguous. The CDR3 is 12 amino acids. V lost 6 bases and J lost 4, with 9 bases in between. The germline CDR1 and CDR2 sequences are MRHNA and SNTAGT. The CDR3 loop is CASSRVGTEAFF. The CDR3 DNA sequence: TGTGCCAGCAGCCGGGTCGGCACTGAAGCTTTCTTT.

This clonotype came up many times. The gene calls are TRBV7-3 and TRBJ2-5; possible D gene TRBD2, 7 bases. V was pared by 0 bases and J by 4 bases, with 9 bases between. The CDR3 is 14 amino acids. Germline V gives CDR1 SGHTA, CDR2 FQGTGA. CDR3 bases: TGTGCCAGCAGCTTAACGGGAGGGGGAGAGACCCAGTACTTC. Its translation is CASSLTGGGETQYF.

This clonotype was recorded at least ten times. This sequence joins TRBV6-1 and TRBJ1-4, with D uncertain. With 8 bases removed from V and 6 bases from J, the gap between germline ends came to 13 bases. This CDR3 contains 13 residues. Germline CDR1 MNHNS, CDR2 SASEGT. CDR3 coding DNA: TGTGCCAGCTCCGCCGGGGAGTATGAAAAACTGTTTTTT. Its protein product is CASSAGEYEKLFF.

This clonotype occurred a few times. J is TRBJ2-2 and V is TRBV7-9; D may be TRBD1 or TRBD2 (5 bases each). The CDR3 extends over 17 amino acids. CDR1 and CDR2 (germline): SEHNR, FQNEAQ (reference sequence). Trimming removed 2 bases from V and 4 bases from J, with 17 bases in between. In DNA form, the CDR3 reads TGTGCCAGCAGCTTAAGTACGGGGCGATTTGGCACCGGGGAGCTGTTTTTT. Its protein product is CASSLSTGRFGTGELFF.

At least ten counts were recorded for this clonotype. This chain connects TRBV29-1 to TRBJ2-3, with 7 bases that match TRBD2. V shed 2 bases and J 8 bases; nucleotides not matched to a gene: 4. There are 12 residues in the CDR3. Germline CDR1 reads SQVTM; CDR2 reads ANQGSEA. CDR3 sequence (DNA): TGCAGCGTTGAATCGGGACTACCTACGCAGTATTTT. Protein sequence: CSVESGLPTQYF.

This clonotype has ten or more counts. The chain uses TRBV27 and TRBJ1-1, with D maybe TRBD1 (6 bases). Trimming stripped 3 bases from V and 5 bases from J, with 10 bases between. CDR1 and CDR2 from the germline V gene are MNHEY and SMNVEV (reference sequence). The CDR3 is 13 amino acids. The CDR3 sequence is CASSLGAGTEAFF. The CDR3 DNA sequence: TGTGCCAGCAGTTTGGGGGCCGGGACTGAAGCTTTCTTT.

At least ten counts were recorded for this clonotype. The chain joins TRBV5-1 to TRBJ2-3; TRBD1 matches 7 bases. CDR3 length: 16 amino acids. V gave up 0 bases and J gave up 2 bases; unmatched junction bases: 6. Germline CDR1 reads SGHRS; CDR2 reads YFSETQ. This CDR3 reads CASSLVGGGLTDTQYF. The CDR3 nucleotides read TGCGCCAGCAGCTTGGTAGGGGGCGGCCTCACAGATACGCAGTATTTT.

This clonotype was seen repeatedly, ten times or more. This chain's CDR3 is CASSLMLAAEGNEQFF. The CDR3 nucleotides read TGTGCCAGCAGCTTAATGCTAGCGGCGGAGGGTAATGAGCAGTTCTTC. The genes are TRBV7-2 and TRBJ2-1; 7 nucleotides line up with TRBD2. Germline CDR1 and CDR2: SGHTA and FQGNSA. The J segment lost 7 bases and the V segment lost 2 bases, leaving 11 bases of the junction unmatched. The CDR3 has 16 residues.

A few counts support this clonotype. The V call is TRBV20-1, the J call TRBJ2-3, with 8 nucleotides matching TRBD2. The trim removed 4 bases at V and 2 bases at J, leaving 11 bases unmatched. This CDR3 contains 16 residues. Germline values: CDR1 DFQATT, CDR2 SNEGSKA (reference sequence). The CDR3 DNA follows: TGCAGTGCTATTGCTCCTACTAGCGGAACCACAGATACGCAGTATTTT. Protein: CSAIAPTSGTTDTQYF.

This clonotype is deemed medium-sized. In DNA form, the CDR3 reads TGTGCCAGCACCGTTAGCGGGAGCTCCTACAATGAGCAGTTCTTC. Translating it yields CASTVSGSSYNEQFF. The chain recombines TRBV12-3 or TRBV12-4 with TRBJ2-1; 9 bases map to TRBD2. The V gene end was trimmed by 7 bases and the J gene end by 0 bases; junction bases not matched to a gene: 4. The CDR3 spans 15 residues.

There are many counts of this clonotype. The chain couples TRBV29-1 to TRBJ1-2; D unclear. Between the trimmed V and J ends, which lost 4 bases and 4 bases, there was a span of 13 bases. The CDR3 covers 13 residues. The germline V gene has CDR1 SQVTM and CDR2 ANQGSEA. CDR3 coding DNA: TGCAGCGTTGCCGAGATAGGGAGCTATGGCTACACCTTC. The encoded protein is CSVAEIGSYGYTF.